This T cell receptor (beta chain) was captured in a study of shared T cell receptors in the human thymus. Sequencing was performed with immunoSEQ multiplex PCR; in TCRdb, only in-frame clones are kept and a portion is missing. The sample shows more than 550,000 clones, approximately 89% of them seen only once. This CDR3 is built from 16 residues. V trimming: 2 bases; J trimming: 5 bases; junction bases outside the gene matches: 5. Germline V gene sequence: CDR1 SNHLY, CDR2 FYNNEI. These data are also associated with another study on human thymus T cells. That report notes: Thymic and blood repertoires appeared to display a bias in their usage of V and J genes. As related research reported, thymic repertoires overlapped highly among unrelated individuals.

Sequencing input: thymocytes. This chain joins TRBV2 and TRBJ1-6, with 8 bases aligning to TRBD1. The source is a boy under two years old with a congenital heart defect. The CDR3 loop reads CASSEPRGRDNSPLHF. In DNA, the CDR3 is TGTGCCAGCAGTGAACCCAGGGGGCGGGATAATTCACCCCTCCACTTT.